The 5 T cell receptor beta chains presented below share a single source sample, sequenced in a study of T cells in Graves' hyperthyroidism and ophthalmopathy. Amplified TCR beta CDR3 regions came from RNA transcripts. HTBI primers were used for first-round RT-PCR of the TCR CDR3. TCRdb reprocessed the multiplex PCR reads with MiXCR, giving one entry per CDR3 protein. Counted here are about 580,000 distinct CDR3 sequences, around 45% occurring once; the ten biggest clones make up about 8.3%. Sequenced input: peripheral blood or thyroid tissue (not recorded which). All receptors derive from a woman aged 18-30 years with Graves' hyperthyroidism.

V is TRBV7-2 and J is TRBJ2-5; 13 positions agree with TRBD2. The length of the CDR3 is 16 residues. The V gene end was trimmed by 5 bases and the J gene end by 3 bases; junction bases not matched to a gene: 6. Germline CDR1 SGHTA, CDR2 FQGNSA. CDR3 nucleotide sequence: TGTGCCAGCAGCCTAGGTGGACTAGCGGGAGAAGAGACCCAGTACTTC. Protein: CASSLGGLAGEETQYF.

Details on this clonotype: Compared with germline, one end of the junction differs, possibly owing to a read error. V usage is TRBV20-1 and J usage is TRBJ1-2; 9 positions agree with TRBD1. The CDR3 runs to 12 residues. Germline CDR1 and CDR2: DFQATT and SNEGSKA (reference sequence). CDR3 region: CSASRQGGRLLF. The DNA of the CDR3 is TGCAGTGCTAGTCGACAGGGGGGACGGCTACTCTTC.

The J gene is TRBJ2-7, the V gene TRBV19; 15 bases are a match to TRBD2. The CDR3 loop spans 17 amino acids. Germline CDR1 and CDR2: LNHDA and SQIVND (reference sequence). Trimming cost V 6 bases and J 2 bases; bases outside gene matches: 8. DNA for the CDR3: TGTGCCAGTAGACAGGAGGGACTAGCGGGAGGAGCCTACGAGCAGTACTTC. Residues: CASRQEGLAGGAYEQYF.

This chain links TRBV7-2 with TRBJ1-3; D gene uncertain. The ends were cut back, 1 base at V and 4 bases at J, with 11 bases in the middle. CDR1 is SGHTA, CDR2 FQGNSA, per germline. The CDR3 is made up of 15 amino acids. The CDR3, as DNA: TGTGCCAGCAGCTTAGAATGGGGATACGGAAACACCATATATTTT. It specifies CASSLEWGYGNTIYF.

On this clonotype itself: The junction does not match germline at one end; this may be a read error. The J gene is TRBJ1-1, the V gene TRBV6-5; TRBD1 might be the D (5 bases). This CDR3 contains 14 residues. Looked up from germline, CDR1 is MNHEY and CDR2 is SVGAGI. This CDR3 is CVSSLGWGGAEAFF. CDR3 bases: TGTGTCAGCAGTCTGGGCTGGGGGGGTGCTGAAGCTTTCTTT.